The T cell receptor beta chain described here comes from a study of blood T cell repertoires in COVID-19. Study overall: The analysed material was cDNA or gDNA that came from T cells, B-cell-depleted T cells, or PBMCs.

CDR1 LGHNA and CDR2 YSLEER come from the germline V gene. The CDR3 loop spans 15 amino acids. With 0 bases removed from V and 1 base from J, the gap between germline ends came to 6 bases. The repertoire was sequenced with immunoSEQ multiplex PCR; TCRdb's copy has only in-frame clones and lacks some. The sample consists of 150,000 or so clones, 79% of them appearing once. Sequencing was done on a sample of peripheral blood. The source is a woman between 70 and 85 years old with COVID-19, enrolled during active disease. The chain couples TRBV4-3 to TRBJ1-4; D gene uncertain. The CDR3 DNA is TGCGCCAGCAGCCAAGAGGGCAGAACTAATGAAAAACTGTTTTTT. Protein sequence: CASSQEGRTNEKLFF.